One sample yielded the 30 T cell receptor beta chains listed below, sequenced in a study of blood T cell repertoires in COVID-19. TCRdb keeps only in-frame clones here, not all; method: immunoSEQ multiplex PCR. The table records 55,000 to 85,000 clones, 70% to 90% of them present only once. Sequenced: peripheral blood. The receptors here all came from a human donor in a cohort sampled during active COVID-19.

This chain links TRBV5-6 with TRBJ2-1; 10 nucleotides line up with TRBD1. With V trimmed by 3 bases and J by 7 bases, 7 bases remained unmatched. Germline assignment: CDR1 SGHDT and CDR2 YYEEEE. The CDR3 covers 15 residues. The CDR3 protein is CASSSGTGERNEQFF. CDR3 nucleotide sequence: TGTGCCAGCAGCTCCGGGACAGGGGAAAGGAATGAGCAGTTCTTC.

The rearrangement uses TRBV3-1 (or the pseudogene TRBV3-2) and TRBJ1-1, with a weak D call TRBD1 (6 bases). The V and J ends lost 2 bases and 6 bases respectively, with 13 bases between them. The CDR3 contains 14 residues. From germline, CDR1 is LGHDT and CDR2 YNNKEL (reference sequence). The CDR3 sequence is CASSQTGWVAEAFF. The CDR3 region has the DNA TGTGCCAGCAGCCAAACAGGGTGGGTCGCTGAAGCTTTCTTT.

The table lists this clone with a count of one. The V gene is TRBV9, the J gene TRBJ2-3; TRBD2 matches 11 bases. Per the germline V gene, CDR1 is SGDLS and CDR2 is YYNGEE. Losses at the gene ends were 0 bases for V and 6 bases for J; bases not matched to a gene: 6. The CDR3 spans 16 residues. CDR3 sequence: CASSVEGLAGSDTQYF. The DNA of the CDR3 is TGTGCCAGCAGCGTAGAAGGACTAGCGGGCTCGGATACGCAGTATTTT.

This chain connects TRBV7-6 to TRBJ2-2, with D possibly TRBD2 on 6 matching bases. Germline CDR1 and CDR2: SGHVS and FNYEAQ. The ends were cut back, 7 bases at V and 1 base at J, with 13 bases in the middle. The CDR3 contains 15 residues. CDR3 nucleotides: TGTGCCAGCACCAAGGCGGGACGGAACACCGGGGAGCTGTTTTTT. Its protein product is CASTKAGRNTGELFF.

This clone was seen only once. This rearrangement joins TRBV9 to TRBJ2-7; tentatively, D is TRBD2 (7 bases). Germline values: CDR1 SGDLS, CDR2 YYNGEE. V lost 4 bases and J lost 3, with 20 bases in between. The CDR3 runs to 16 residues. The CDR3 nucleotides read TGTGCCAGCAGCACGGCGGACAGCGGGGCTTTCTACGAGCAGTACTTC. The encoded protein is CASSTADSGAFYEQYF.

This chain uses TRBV7-2 with TRBJ2-7; 15 bases are shared with TRBD2. The CDR3 loop spans 17 amino acids. The J segment lost 5 bases and the V segment lost 2 bases, leaving 7 bases of the junction unmatched. Germline V CDR1 and CDR2: SGHTA, FQGNSA. CDR3 sequence reads: CASSLIRGLAGGNEQYF. The CDR3 DNA reads TGTGCCAGCAGCTTAATTCGGGGACTAGCGGGGGGAAACGAGCAGTACTTC.

The chain joins TRBV24-1 to TRBJ2-7; 8 nucleotides align to TRBD1. The J segment lost 0 bases and the V segment lost 5 bases, leaving 14 bases of the junction unmatched. Germline CDR1 reads KGHDR; CDR2 reads SFDVKD. The CDR3 covers 18 residues. The CDR3 is CATSVSLLTGVSSYEQYF. CDR3 bases: TGTGCCACCAGTGTTTCGCTACTGACAGGGGTTAGCTCCTACGAGCAGTACTTC.

This chain connects TRBV5-5 to TRBJ2-7; weak D call: TRBD2 (6 bases). The ends were cut back, 3 bases at V and 2 bases at J, with 12 bases in the middle. The germline gives CDR1 SGHKS, CDR2 YYEKEE (reference sequence). CDR3 length: 14 residues. This CDR3 is CASSYPGGAYEQYF. The CDR3 nucleotides read TGTGCCAGCAGCTATCCCGGAGGGGCCTACGAGCAGTACTTC.

The chain uses TRBV12-3 or TRBV12-4 and TRBJ1-6; D remains ambiguous. This CDR3 contains 12 residues. Between the trimmed V and J ends, which lost 5 bases and 5 bases, there was a span of 4 bases. The CDR3 region has the DNA TGTGCCAGCAGTCTTCATAATTCACCCCTCCACTTT. It codes for CASSLHNSPLHF.

This clone was picked up one time. The chain is built from TRBV7-2 and TRBJ1-1; D perhaps matches TRBD1 (5 bases). V was pared by 5 bases and J by 8 bases, with 21 bases between. Germline CDR1 SGHTA, CDR2 FQGNSA. This CDR3 has 15 amino acids. CDR3 DNA sequence: TGTGCCAGCAGCCACGGTGGGACTCTAGACAGAGAAGCTTTCTTT. Encoded protein: CASSHGGTLDREAFF.

The J gene is TRBJ1-3, the V gene TRBV7-3; D remains unclear. Germline V gene sequence: CDR1 SGHTA, CDR2 FQGTGA. Deletions cut 1 base from V and 0 bases from J, with 7 bases between. CDR3 size: 15 residues. The CDR3: CASSLNPDSGNTIYF. The DNA of the CDR3 is TGTGCCAGCAGCTTAAATCCAGACTCTGGAAACACCATATATTTT.

As concerns this clone: This CDR3 is also generated by other DNA sequences in the sample. The chain links TRBV5-6 to TRBJ2-5; 7 bases fit TRBD1. The CDR3 length is 14 residues. The germline CDR1 and CDR2 sequences are SGHDT and YYEEEE. Trimming at V came to 0 bases and at J to 5 bases, leaving 4 bases not matched to a gene. CDR3 in DNA: TGTGCCAGCAGCTTGGGACAGGGAAGGGAGACCCAGTACTTC. Protein: CASSLGQGRETQYF.

This clone was counted a single time. The rearrangement links TRBV3-1 (or the pseudogene TRBV3-2) to TRBJ2-2, with 10 bases that match TRBD2. V dropped 4 bases and J dropped 7; count of bases not matched to a gene: 9. Germline lookup yields CDR1 LGHDT and CDR2 YNNKEL (reference sequence). The CDR3 is 16 residues long. The CDR3 protein is CASSPSGGARGGELFF. The CDR3 DNA reads TGTGCCAGCAGCCCGAGCGGGGGGGCCCGGGGCGGGGAGCTGTTTTTT.

The rearrangement uses TRBV5-5 and TRBJ2-7, with D possibly matching TRBD2 (5 bases). The CDR3 contains 14 residues. The germline V gene encodes CDR1 SGHKS and CDR2 YYEKEE (reference sequence). V shed 0 bases and J shed 4 bases, with 11 bases lying between them. CDR3: CASSLANSGYEQYF. CDR3 DNA sequence: TGTGCCAGCAGCTTGGCCAATTCGGGGTACGAGCAGTACTTC.

The J gene is TRBJ2-4, the V gene TRBV18; 9 bases agree with TRBD1. The CDR3 loop spans 15 amino acids. Trimming at V came to 6 bases and at J to 8 bases, leaving 11 bases not matched to a gene. The germline gives CDR1 KGHSH, CDR2 LQKENI. The CDR3 DNA sequence: TGTGCCAGCTCCCTATACAGGGGGCACGGAGACATTCAGTACTTC. Its translation: CASSLYRGHGDIQYF.

As regards this clone: The junction does not match germline at one end; this may be a read error. The chain combines TRBV6-5 with TRBJ1-2, with a tentative D call TRBD1 (6 bases). The CDR3 is made up of 14 amino acids. Germline CDR1 and CDR2: MNHEY and SVGAGI. CDR3 protein: CASSDSGAGYGYTF. The DNA of the CDR3 is TGTGCCAGCAGTGACTCAGGGGCTGGATATGGCTACACCTTC.

The rearrangement links TRBV6-5 to TRBJ2-1; D unresolved. The CDR3 runs to 15 residues. Deletions cut 5 bases from V and 0 bases from J, with 11 bases between. The germline V gene has CDR1 MNHEY and CDR2 SVGAGI. The CDR3 sequence: CASSTAVISYNEQFF. The CDR3 region has the DNA TGTGCCAGCAGTACCGCAGTGATCTCCTACAATGAGCAGTTCTTC.

This chain connects TRBV6-5 to TRBJ2-1; 9 nucleotides align to TRBD1. J was trimmed by 3 bases and V by 5 bases; bases with no gene match: 5. The length of the CDR3 is 15 residues. Germline assignment: CDR1 MNHEY and CDR2 SVGAGI. CDR3 amino acids: CASSTGGGGYNEQFF. The CDR3 DNA sequence: TGTGCCAGCAGTACAGGGGGCGGAGGCTACAATGAGCAGTTCTTC.

The gene calls are TRBV29-1 and TRBJ2-6; TRBD1 aligns across 9 bases. CDR1 and CDR2 from the germline V gene are SQVTM and ANQGSEA. V gave up 6 bases and J gave up 4 bases; unmatched junction bases: 10. The CDR3 loop spans 16 amino acids. CDR3 loop: CSVIGQGFAGANVLTF. As DNA, the CDR3 is TGCAGCGTGATAGGACAGGGGTTCGCCGGGGCCAACGTCCTGACTTTC.

The chain joins TRBV10-2 to TRBJ2-6; 8 nucleotides line up with TRBD1. Germline V CDR1 and CDR2: WSHSY, SAAADI. This CDR3 has 16 residues. With 4 bases clipped from V and 4 bases from J, the junction kept 6 bases outside the gene matches. CDR3 in amino acids: CASSGRDRTGANVLTF. In nucleotides, the CDR3 is TGCGCCAGCAGTGGCCGGGACAGGACCGGGGCCAACGTCCTGACTTTC.

The rearrangement joins TRBV7-8 to TRBJ2-4, with D possibly TRBD2 on 5 matching bases. In germline, CDR1 is SGHVS, CDR2 FQNEAQ. Trimming took off 3 bases at V and 1 base at J, with 10 bases between the two ends. There are 15 residues in the CDR3. CDR3 sequence: CASSFGGGAKNIQYF. Written as DNA, the CDR3 is TGTGCCAGCAGCTTCGGAGGCGGGGCCAAAAACATTCAGTACTTC.

The chain has TRBV7-2 and TRBJ2-7; possibly TRBD2 for D (6 bases). In germline, CDR1 is SGHTA, CDR2 FQGNSA. The length of the CDR3 is 14 residues. Trimming took off 8 bases at V and 0 bases at J, with 14 bases between the two ends. The CDR3 DNA reads as TGTGCCAGCGGCGGGGCCCGATACTCCTACGAGCAGTACTTC. It specifies CASGGARYSYEQYF.

V and J are TRBV3-1 (or the pseudogene TRBV3-2) and TRBJ2-1, with 10 bases identical to TRBD1. Trimming cost V 3 bases and J 3 bases; bases outside gene matches: 8. Germline V lookup: CDR1 LGHDT, CDR2 YNNKEL (reference sequence). CDR3 length equals 17 residues. The CDR3 loop is CASSHRSGTGDYNEQFF. The CDR3 coding sequence is TGTGCCAGCAGCCATCGCTCCGGGACAGGGGACTACAATGAGCAGTTCTTC.

The CDR3 is CASSGRLAGHSSGYNEQFF. The DNA for the CDR3 is TGTGCCAGCAGTGGTAGACTAGCGGGGCATTCCTCGGGCTACAATGAGCAGTTCTTC. This chain joins TRBV6-1 and TRBJ2-1; 11 nucleotides match TRBD2. V trimming: 4 bases; J trimming: 3 bases; junction bases outside the gene matches: 14. Per the germline V gene, CDR1 is MNHNS and CDR2 is SASEGT. The CDR3 sequence is 19 residues long.

The chain has TRBV12-3 or TRBV12-4 and TRBJ2-5; 7 bases are shared with TRBD1. The CDR3 has 13 residues. J lost 4 bases, V lost 3 bases, and 2 bases had no gene match. CDR3 amino acids: CASSLRQGETQYF. The CDR3 DNA follows: TGTGCCAGCAGTTTGAGACAGGGAGAGACCCAGTACTTC.

This chain connects TRBV12-3 or TRBV12-4 to TRBJ2-7; D ambiguous. This CDR3 spans 13 amino acids. V lost 2 bases and J lost 1, with 6 bases in between. The CDR3 region is CASSLSGSYEQYF. The CDR3 DNA reads TGTGCCAGCAGTTTATCAGGTTCCTACGAGCAGTACTTC.

The chain couples TRBV5-4 to TRBJ2-6; 16 nucleotides agree with TRBD2. Germline assignment: CDR1 SGHNT and CDR2 YYREEE (reference sequence). With V trimmed by 4 bases and J by 0 bases, 4 bases remained unmatched. The CDR3 has 19 amino acids. The CDR3 region is CASSPGLAGGSSGANVLTF. In DNA, the CDR3 is TGTGCCAGCAGCCCGGGACTAGCGGGGGGGAGCTCTGGGGCCAACGTCCTGACTTTC.

CDR3 nucleotides: TGTGCCAGCAGTCGAAGGGGACAGGGGGCTGGTGGCTACACCTTC. It specifies CASSRRGQGAGGYTF. This chain links TRBV6-4 with TRBJ1-2; 12 bases map to TRBD1. V lost 5 bases to trimming and J lost 7 bases; unmatched junction nucleotides: 8. The CDR3 is 15 amino acids. Germline V gene lookup returns CDR1 MRHNA and CDR2 SNTAGT.

This chain's CDR3 is CASSPSDRVANYGYTF. DNA of the CDR3: TGTGCCAGCAGTCCTTCAGACAGGGTAGCTAACTATGGCTACACCTTC. The rearrangement joins TRBV27 to TRBJ1-2; 7 bases match TRBD1. CDR3 length equals 16 residues. CDR1 MNHEY and CDR2 SMNVEV come from the germline V gene (reference sequence). Trimming at V came to 5 bases and at J to 0 bases, leaving 9 bases not matched to a gene.

The chain links TRBV11-2 to TRBJ2-6; maybe TRBD1 (6 bases). Between the trimmed V and J ends, which lost 5 bases and 4 bases, there was a span of 12 bases. Germline V CDR1 and CDR2: SGHAT, FQNNGV. CDR3 length: 15 amino acids. The CDR3 region has the DNA TGTGCCAGCAGCAAGGGGGATACCGGGGCCAACGTCCTGACTTTC. Encoded protein: CASSKGDTGANVLTF.